The T cell receptor beta chain under discussion was sequenced for a study of T cells in women clearing cervical HPV infection. Each participant carried one incident cervical HPV16 infection only. Notes on the study in general: Repertoire richness, not evenness, was significantly elevated in CIN3+ cases versus controls. T-cell numbers per sample were unknown and may explain richness differences.

About this clone itself: What it binds is not known. The read terminates 3 residues before the CDR3 end, so the remaining end is supplied by the germline J gene.

The data were produced by immunoSEQ multiplex PCR, yet TCRdb's version contains in-frame clones alone and is incomplete. The table for this sample gives over 20,000 clones. The germline V gene has CDR1 ENHRY and CDR2 SYGVKD. V lost 2 bases to trimming and J lost 3 bases; unmatched junction nucleotides: 5. The CDR3 covers 15 residues. The specimen was blood buffy coat. The receptor was derived from a woman aged 18-70 years with a cervical HPV16 infection that either progressed to CIN3+ or cleared (not recorded which). The rearrangement joins TRBV10-3 to TRBJ2-7, with 9 bases identical to TRBD2. Incomplete CDR3 DNA: TGTGCCATCAGTGAGCGGCTAGCGGGGCACTACGAG. Protein sequence: CAISERLAGHYE. The whole CDR3 is CAISERLAGHYEQYF.